This T cell receptor (beta chain) derives from a study of a mutant IDH1 vaccine in newly diagnosed glioma. Whole-study findings and limits: Pseudoprogression appeared independent of alterations in top peripheral clonotypes.

Regarding this clone: What it binds is not known.

The CDR3 has 16 amino acids. Germline CDR1 and CDR2: SGHTA and FQGNSA. The V end lost 1 base, the J end lost 4 bases, and 16 bases lay between the germline ends. Using immunoSEQ multiplex PCR, the repertoire was profiled, and TCRdb retains in-frame clones only, with some absent. Counted here are some 59,000 clones, approximately 80% occurring once; the ten biggest clones make up about 21%. Time point noted: baseline, week 1 (first vaccination visit). The treatment denotes: pre-vaccination baseline after standard-of-care therapy. The chain carries TRBV7-2 and TRBJ1-1; no clear D. The TCR originated in a man aged 18 to 29 with glioma. This specimen consisted of PBMCs, obtained from a glioma patient treated with radiotherapy, temozolomide or both. CDR3 protein: CASSLVSMASGTEAFF. The CDR3 region has the DNA TGTGCCAGCAGCTTAGTTTCAATGGCCTCGGGCACTGAAGCTTTCTTT.